The entry below describes one TCR beta chain. The assay was immunoSEQ multiplex PCR, and TCRdb's table has in-frame clones only and misses some. In the table there are more than 95,000 clones, about 80% of which are singletons. The data originate from a study of blood T cell repertoires in COVID-19. Trimming stripped 0 bases from V and 0 bases from J, with 18 bases between. This CDR3 is 18 amino acids long. CDR1 SGHKS and CDR2 YYEKEE come from the germline V gene (reference sequence). Sequencing was performed on peripheral blood. The TCR sequence derives from a man aged 60 to 69 with acute or convalescent COVID-19. The V and J genes are TRBV5-5 and TRBJ1-1, with D possibly TRBD1 on 6 matching bases. The CDR3 loop is CASSLGRGGGEVNTEAFF. CDR3 nucleotides: TGTGCCAGCAGCTTGGGGAGGGGAGGGGGTGAGGTGAACACTGAAGCTTTCTTT. Full variable domain (missing parts from reference TRBV5-5 and TRBJ1-1): DAGVTQSPTHLIKTRGQQVTLRCSPISGHKSVSWYQQVLGQGPQFIFQYYEKEERGRGNFPDRFSARQFPNYSSELNVNALLLGDSALYLCASSLGRGGGEVNTEAFFGQGTRLTVV.